This record covers a single TCR beta chain. What it binds is unknown. The sample is drawn from a study of cytomegalovirus exposure and HLA in healthy donors. General study points: A prior analysis recorded that most TCR beta V segments were productive about 90% or about 30% of the time.

Both 60 Vbeta primers and 13 Jbeta primers went into the PCR. Produced via immunoSEQ multiplex PCR; TCRdb's table is partial and in-frame only. The sample lists 100,000 or so clones; 77% were seen once. The CDR3 spans 15 residues. The ends lost 1 base at V and 4 bases at J; junction bases unmatched: 5. CDR1 is SGHNT and CDR2 is YYREEE in the germline V gene (reference sequence). Sequences were obtained from PBMCs. This clonotype originated in a man aged 35 to 55 in good health and CMV-seropositive. V and J are TRBV5-4 and TRBJ2-7; 10 bases are a match to TRBD2. The CDR3 DNA is TGTGCCAGCAGCTTGATTAGTAGCGGGGGGTACGAGCAGTACTTC. As protein: CASSLISSGGYEQYF.